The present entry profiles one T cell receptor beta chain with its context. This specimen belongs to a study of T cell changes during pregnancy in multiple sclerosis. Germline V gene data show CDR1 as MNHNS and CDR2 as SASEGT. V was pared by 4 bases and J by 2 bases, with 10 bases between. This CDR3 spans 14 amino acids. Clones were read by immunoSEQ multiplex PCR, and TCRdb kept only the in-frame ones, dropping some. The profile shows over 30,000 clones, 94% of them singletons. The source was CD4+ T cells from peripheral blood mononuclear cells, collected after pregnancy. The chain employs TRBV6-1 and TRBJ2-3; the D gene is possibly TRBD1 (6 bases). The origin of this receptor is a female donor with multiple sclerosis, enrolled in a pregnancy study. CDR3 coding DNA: TGTGCCAGCAGTGGAGACAGGAACACAGATACGCAGTATTTT. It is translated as CASSGDRNTDTQYF.